One sample yielded the 14 T cell receptor beta chains listed below, sequenced in a study of OX40 agonist ivuxolimab in advanced cancers. TCRdb keeps only in-frame clones here, not all; method: immunoSEQ multiplex PCR. The profile covers over 65,000 clones, with under 90% appearing a single time and roughly 0.41% taken by the ten largest. Sequenced here: CD4+ or CD8+ T cells sorted from blood, sampled in a trial of the OX40 agonist ivuxolimab. The receptors derive from an adult with an advanced solid tumor such as melanoma, head and neck, liver or kidney cancer.

The CDR3: CASSPVIGLDYGYTF. CDR3 coding DNA: TGTGCCAGCAGCCCAGTGATTGGGCTGGACTATGGCTACACCTTC. This chain links TRBV6-6 with TRBJ1-2; D unresolved. The CDR3 is 15 residues long. CDR1 and CDR2 from the germline V gene are MNHNY and SVGAGI (reference sequence). V lost 6 bases and J lost 3, with 17 bases in between.

There are a few counts of this clone. V and J are TRBV13 and TRBJ2-5; 8 bases line up with TRBD2. J lost 2 bases, V lost 5 bases, and 7 bases had no gene match. The CDR3 runs 15 residues. CDR1 and CDR2 from the germline V gene are PRHDT and FYEKMQ (reference sequence). CDR3 in DNA: TGTGCCAGCAGCCAAAGGACTAGCAGTCAAGAGACCCAGTACTTC. Residues: CASSQRTSSQETQYF.

The V and J genes are TRBV30 and TRBJ1-3, with D maybe TRBD1 (6 bases). The CDR3 sequence is 12 residues long. CDR1 and CDR2 (germline): GTSNPN, SVGIG (reference sequence). The V end lost 4 bases, the J end lost 4 bases, and 8 bases lay between the germline ends. CDR3 protein: CAWTQGGNTIYF. In DNA, the CDR3 is TGTGCCTGGACACAGGGCGGAAACACCATATATTTT.

This clone has a single count. J is TRBJ2-1 and V is TRBV5-1; TRBD2 aligns across 12 bases. This CDR3 has 15 amino acids. V shed 4 bases and J 7 bases; nucleotides not matched to a gene: 6. Germline loops: CDR1 SGHRS, CDR2 YFSETQ. CDR3 residues: CASSALAGGQNEQFF. The CDR3 coding sequence is TGCGCCAGCAGCGCCCTAGCGGGGGGGCAAAATGAGCAGTTCTTC.

The chain uses TRBV5-1 and TRBJ1-6; 10 bases agree with TRBD1. V trimming: 5 bases; J trimming: 10 bases; junction bases outside the gene matches: 15. This CDR3 comprises 17 residues. Germline V CDR1 and CDR2: SGHRS, YFSETQ. CDR3 DNA: TGCGCCAGCAGTTCCACGGGTCTGGGACAGGGGAACTCACCCCTCCACTTT. Encoded protein: CASSSTGLGQGNSPLHF.

The V call is TRBV28, the J call TRBJ1-2; D gene uncertain. The CDR3 covers 14 residues. The germline V and J ends were trimmed by 5 bases and 4 bases, with 14 bases remaining between them. The germline CDR1 and CDR2 sequences are MDHEN and SYDVKM. Here the CDR3 DNA reads TGTGCCAGCAGTCCTACTGACTTCTTCTATGGCTACACCTTC. Residues: CASSPTDFFYGYTF.

This chain links TRBV2 with TRBJ2-3; 7 bases match TRBD1. V shed 10 bases and J 0 bases; nucleotides not matched to a gene: 10. Looked up from germline, CDR1 is SNHLY and CDR2 is FYNNEI. The CDR3 is 15 residues long. The CDR3 sequence: CANHRQGTSTDTQYF. The CDR3 nucleotides are TGTGCCAACCACCGACAGGGAACTAGCACAGATACGCAGTATTTT.

The gene calls are TRBV25-1 and TRBJ1-4, with a tentative D call TRBD1 (5 bases). The CDR3 is 14 residues long. The V and J ends lost 7 bases and 7 bases respectively, with 16 bases between them. CDR1 is MGHDK and CDR2 is SYGVNS in the germline V gene. CDR3 protein: CASTTRGVSEKLFF. The CDR3 bases are TGTGCCAGCACCACCCGGGGGGTAAGTGAAAAACTGTTTTTT.

The V call is TRBV6-1, the J call TRBJ1-6; D unresolved. V was shortened by 6 bases and J by 6 bases, with 12 bases between the two germline ends. Germline assignment: CDR1 MNHNS and CDR2 SASEGT. This CDR3 comprises 14 residues. The CDR3 nucleotides read TGTGCCAGCAGCCCCCTTCCTTCTAATTCACCCCTCCACTTT. This sequence encodes CASSPLPSNSPLHF.

This chain links TRBV30 with TRBJ1-2, with a possible D match to TRBD1 (5 bases). V was clipped by 1 base and J by 6 bases, with 21 bases between them. Looked up from germline, CDR1 is GTSNPN and CDR2 is SVGIG (reference sequence). The CDR3 totals 16 residues. CDR3: CAWSETPGLPRDGYTF. The CDR3 DNA sequence: TGTGCCTGGAGTGAAACGCCGGGACTCCCACGGGATGGCTACACCTTC.

This clone was picked up a small number of times. This chain joins TRBV27 and TRBJ2-7; D uncertain. Looked up from germline, CDR1 is MNHEY and CDR2 is SMNVEV (reference sequence). CDR3 length equals 14 residues. Trimming stripped 5 bases from V and 2 bases from J, with 13 bases between. This CDR3 is CASSAKPFPYEQYF. Written as DNA, the CDR3 is TGTGCCAGCAGTGCAAAACCCTTCCCCTACGAGCAGTACTTC.

CDR3: CASSLVGGSYNEQFF. DNA of the CDR3: TGTGCCAGCAGCTTAGTAGGGGGCTCCTACAATGAGCAGTTCTTC. The V call is TRBV7-8, the J call TRBJ2-1; perhaps TRBD1 as D (6 bases). The V gene's germline CDR1 is SGHVS and CDR2 FQNEAQ. There are 15 residues in the CDR3. V gave up 1 base and J gave up 0 bases, with 7 bases separating them.

V and J are TRBV11-2 and TRBJ1-5; D gene unclear. CDR3 size: 15 residues. Germline CDR1 is SGHAT and CDR2 is FQNNGV. The V gene lost 1 base and the J gene lost 0 bases, with 7 bases spanning the gap. CDR3 sequence reads: CASSLGTYSNQPQHF. The CDR3 coding sequence is TGTGCCAGCAGCTTAGGGACTTATAGCAATCAGCCCCAGCATTTT. Drawing the rest from reference TRBV11-2 and TRBJ1-5, the complete variable domain is EAGVAQSPRYKIIEKRQSVAFWCNPISGHATLYWYQQILGQGPKLLIQFQNNGVVDDSQLPKDRFSAERLKGVDSTLKIQPAKLEDSAVYLCASSLGTYSNQPQHFGDGTRLSIL.

This sequence joins TRBV23-1 and TRBJ1-2; TRBD1 might be the D (5 bases). TRBV23-1 is noted as an ORF with a role that remains uncertain. The CDR3 sequence is 15 residues long. V lost 4 bases and J 1 base, leaving 13 bases between the germline ends. CDR3 protein: CASSRWGGSNYGYTF. DNA for the CDR3: TGCGCCAGCAGTCGCTGGGGGGGGAGTAACTATGGCTACACCTTC.